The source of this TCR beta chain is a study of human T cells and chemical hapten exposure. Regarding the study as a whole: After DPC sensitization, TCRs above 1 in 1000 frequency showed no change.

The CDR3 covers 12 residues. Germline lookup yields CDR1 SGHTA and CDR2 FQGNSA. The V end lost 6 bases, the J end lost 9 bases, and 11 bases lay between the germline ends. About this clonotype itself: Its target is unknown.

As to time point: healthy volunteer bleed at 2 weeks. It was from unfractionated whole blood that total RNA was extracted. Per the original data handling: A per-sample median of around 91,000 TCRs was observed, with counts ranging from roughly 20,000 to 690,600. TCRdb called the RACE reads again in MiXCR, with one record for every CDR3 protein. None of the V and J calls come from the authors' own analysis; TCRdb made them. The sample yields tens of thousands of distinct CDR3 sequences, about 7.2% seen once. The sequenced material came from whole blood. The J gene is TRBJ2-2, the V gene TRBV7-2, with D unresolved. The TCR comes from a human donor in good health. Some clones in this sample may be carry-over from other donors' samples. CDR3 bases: TGTGCCAGCAGTCTCCAGTTCCGGGAGCTGTTTTTT. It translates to CASSLQFRELFF.